One and the same sample provided the 2 T cell receptor beta chains below, sequenced in a study of T cell responses to AZD1222 COVID-19 vaccine. Sequencing was performed with immunoSEQ multiplex PCR; in TCRdb, only in-frame clones are kept and a portion is missing. The sample yields 110,000 or so clones, more than 75% seen once. This specimen was peripheral blood, taken on day 0 of AZD1222 vaccination. These receptor sequences come from an adult in good health.

The chain combines TRBV19 with TRBJ2-2; possibly TRBD1 or TRBD2 for D (6 bases each). The germline CDR1 and CDR2 sequences are LNHDA and SQIVND (reference sequence). The CDR3 totals 15 residues. V lost 3 bases to trimming and J lost 5 bases, with 13 bases between them. The chain's CDR3 is CASSIRGPGTGELFF. The CDR3 coding sequence is TGTGCCAGTAGTATCCGGGGGCCTGGGACCGGGGAGCTGTTTTTT.

The gene calls are TRBV4-3 and TRBJ1-1; tentatively, D is TRBD1 (6 bases). This CDR3 is built from 15 residues. Germline CDR1 LGHNA, CDR2 YSLEER. Deletions cut 6 bases from V and 1 base from J, with 15 bases between. Here the CDR3 DNA reads TGCGCCAGCAGGCTTAGAGGACAGCGGAACACTGAAGCTTTCTTT. It translates to CASRLRGQRNTEAFF.